A selection of T cell receptor beta chains follows, all from one sample in a study of cytomegalovirus exposure and HLA in healthy donors. TCRdb's table, derived via immunoSEQ multiplex PCR, lists solely in-frame clones and lacks some. This sample has some 20,000 clones, with more than 60% found just once. The sample was PBMCs. Receptors were obtained from a man aged 18 to 29 in good health and CMV-seronegative. CDR3s include the opening cysteine and the closing phenylalanine or tryptophan. A D gene is named only where the DNA matches it firmly.

D gene,V gene,J gene,CDR3 protein
TRBD1,TRBV30,TRBJ1-2,CAWTDRDYGYTF
.,TRBV27,TRBJ1-2,CASSLGQNYGYTF
TRBD2,TRBV27,TRBJ2-7,CASGTSGVSYEQYF
.,TRBV5-1,TRBJ1-1,CASSFSVEAFF
.,TRBV5-1,TRBJ2-1,CASSSGYNEQFF
TRBD1,TRBV6-6,TRBJ2-7,CASSYSGTESYEQYF
TRBD1,TRBV4-1,TRBJ1-2,CASSQGGQGLGGYTF
.,TRBV30,TRBJ2-1,CAWAVANEQFF
.,TRBV30,TRBJ2-7,CAWRVGGTSYEQYF
TRBD1,TRBV7-2,TRBJ1-1,CASSRRQGTMNTEAFF
TRBD1,TRBV7-6,TRBJ1-1,CASSLEQGWNTEAFF
TRBD2,TRBV18,TRBJ2-1,CASSRKRTSANNEQFF
TRBD1,TRBV15,TRBJ1-1,CATSGFPRDRDYTLF
.,TRBV7-9,TRBJ2-7,CASSLGRGYEQYF
TRBD1,TRBV5-4,TRBJ2-7,CASSLEGTGGDEQYF
.,TRBV30,TRBJ2-3,CAWSGHKRDTQYF
TRBD1,TRBV30,TRBJ1-2,CAWSVGTGMLHTF
.,TRBV7-9,TRBJ1-6,CASSLARLGHSPLHF
.,TRBV15,TRBJ1-2,CATSRGGGNYGYTF
.,TRBV15,TRBJ2-7,CATSGRGAGYEQYF
.,TRBV20-1,TRBJ2-7,CSASRGHEQYF
.,TRBV9,TRBJ1-1,CASSAVGRTEAFF
TRBD1,TRBV11-3,TRBJ2-7,CASSSGQSYEQYF
TRBD1,TRBV30,TRBJ1-1,CAWSLPGGSTEAFF
.,TRBV29-1,TRBJ1-2,CSAAGGIGGYTF
TRBD2,TRBV7-2,TRBJ2-5,CASSHSGGAGETQYF
TRBD1,TRBV5-6,TRBJ1-5,CASSLGQGNEPQHF
.,TRBV25-1,TRBJ1-1,CASTAGPLNTEAFF
.,TRBV10-3,TRBJ1-2,CAISEGDVGYTF
.,TRBV10-3,TRBJ1-3,CAIRETDNGNTIYF
TRBD2,TRBV6-5,TRBJ2-1,CASSASGSGEQFF
.,TRBV7-8,TRBJ1-2,CASSLEHTIYGYTF
TRBD1,TRBV30,TRBJ2-7,CAWRQGDEQYF
TRBD1,TRBV19,TRBJ1-1,CASNPTGGTEAFF
.,TRBV27,TRBJ1-1,CASSLTFNTEAFF
TRBD1,TRBV7-8,TRBJ1-1,CASSPTGGWQGATEAFF
.,TRBV25-1,TRBJ2-1,CASSDGEFEQFF
TRBD1,TRBV29-1,TRBJ1-2,CSVFAGTEGGYTF
TRBD2,TRBV29-1,TRBJ2-2,CSVGGGSTGELFF
.,TRBV6-5,TRBJ2-7,CASSRGTLDYEQYF
.,TRBV25-1,TRBJ2-3,CASSLGDTQYF
.,TRBV19,TRBJ1-6,CASSIGRNSPLHF
.,TRBV4-1,TRBJ1-1,CASSQVLVLNTEAFF
.,TRBV2,TRBJ1-1,CASTSGGEAFF
.,TRBV30,TRBJ1-5,CAWNRADQPQHF
.,TRBV6-5,TRBJ2-7,CASRSVGLEPYEQYF
TRBD2,TRBV30,TRBJ2-7,CAWSSGGGLSYEQYF
.,TRBV6-5,TRBJ1-1,CASSYTGPTEAFF
.,TRBV5-6,TRBJ2-4,CASSLSSNKNIQYF
TRBD1,TRBV2,TRBJ1-1,CASRGQGVANTEAFF
.,TRBV30,TRBJ1-1,CAWSVDTYTEAFF
.,TRBV6-5,TRBJ1-2,CASSYTRDGNYGYTF